This T cell receptor beta chain was identified during a study of neoadjuvant anti-PD-1 for oral cavity cancer. Study-level background: Patients without progression got a fourth dose around day 43.

Profiling relied on immunoSEQ multiplex PCR, and the TCRdb table lists in-frame clones only, not all of them. The table shows about 8,700 clones, with approximately 61% occurring only once. Per the germline V gene, CDR1 is SQVTM and CDR2 is ANQGSEA. The CDR3 is 14 residues long. Trimming cost V 4 bases and J 7 bases, with 17 bases left between them. The study, taken as a whole, reports: Greater tumor shrinkage accompanied bigger post-treatment sizes of preexisting clones.

As to this clone: As yet, its antigen is unknown.

The rearrangement links TRBV29-1 to TRBJ2-1; no clear D gene. The sequence derives from a person aged 40 to 85 with oral cavity squamous cell carcinoma. The sample was tumor tissue, taken before nivolumab (anti-PD-1) treatment. The CDR3 region is CSVVGGSARNEQFF. Here the CDR3 DNA reads TGCAGCGTTGTAGGTGGCTCTGCAAGGAATGAGCAGTTCTTC.